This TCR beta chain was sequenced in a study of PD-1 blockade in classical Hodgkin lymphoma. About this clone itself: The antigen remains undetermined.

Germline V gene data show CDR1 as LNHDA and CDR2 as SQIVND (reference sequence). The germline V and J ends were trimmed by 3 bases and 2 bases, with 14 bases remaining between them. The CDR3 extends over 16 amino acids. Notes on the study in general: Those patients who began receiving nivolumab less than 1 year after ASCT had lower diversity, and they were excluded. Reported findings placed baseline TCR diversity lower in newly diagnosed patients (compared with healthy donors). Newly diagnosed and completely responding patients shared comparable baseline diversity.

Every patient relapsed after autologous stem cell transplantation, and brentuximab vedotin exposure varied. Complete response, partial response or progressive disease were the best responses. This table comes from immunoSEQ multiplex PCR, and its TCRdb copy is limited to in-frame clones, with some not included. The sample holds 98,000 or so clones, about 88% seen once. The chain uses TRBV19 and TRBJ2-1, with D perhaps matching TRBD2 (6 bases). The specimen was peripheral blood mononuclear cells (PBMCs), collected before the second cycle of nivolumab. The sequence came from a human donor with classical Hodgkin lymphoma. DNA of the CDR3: TGTGCCAGTAGTATCGGGGTGGGGGGTGCCTACAATGAGCAGTTCTTC. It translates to CASSIGVGGAYNEQFF. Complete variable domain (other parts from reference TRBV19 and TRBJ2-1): DGGITQSPKYLFRKEGQNVTLSCEQNLNHDAMYWYRQDPGQGLRLIYYSQIVNDFQKGDIAEGYSVSREKKESFPLTVTSAQKNPTAFYLCASSIGVGGAYNEQFFGPGTRLTVL.